This T cell receptor beta chain stems from a study of response to subunit inactivated influenza vaccine (dated by TCRdb to 2016 to 2018). Looking at the study overall: To follow how T cells responded to a trivalent subunit inactivated influenza vaccine, the researchers relied on deep quantitative profiling of the T cell receptor repertoire.

What the authors observed across the whole study: According to the authors, only a limited number of new T cells may be recruited by each seasonal influenza vaccination.

Library generation was performed with RT-PCR. Sequencing relied on an Illumina HiSeq 2500. Using fastp trimming at Q25 and MiXCR clonotype assembly, TCRdb reanalyzed the public sequencing data and kept in-frame beta chains. One record per CDR3 amino acid sequence lists the most common genes and DNA. The sample table lists 500,000 to 600,000 distinct CDR3 sequences, 10% to 15% of them with a count of one. Together, the top ten hold roughly 10% of the sample. The CDR3 has 15 amino acids, counting the end cysteine and phenylalanine. The kept DNA is CDR3 alone, 45 bases in frame from the first base. Sequences SGHRS (CDR1) and YFSETQ (CDR2) are obtained from the germline V gene. V is pared back by 4 bases and J by 0 bases, with 10 bases lying between the germline termini. As for this clonotype: What this receptor recognizes is not known. No quality values exist for individual bases; no much larger clone is one base distant.

The chain joins TRBV5-1 to TRBJ2-2, with the D gene not clear enough to name. The material sequenced was PBMCs from blood, taken on the day of vaccination. The clonotype was recovered from a man aged 50-59 years who received an inactivated influenza vaccine. Donor details come from another sample of the same person, matched by shared clones. The DNA sequence reads TGCGCCAGCAGCAAAATAGACCCGAACACCGGGGAGCTGTTTTTT. Translation gives CASSKIDPNTGELFF. Reference TRBV5-1 and TRBJ2-2 genes cover what lies past the CDR3, so the full variable domain is KAGVTQTPRYLIKTRGQQVTLSCSPISGHRSVSWYQQTPGQGLQFLFEYFSETQRNKGNFPGRFSGRQFSNSRSEMNVSTLELGDSALYLCASSKIDPNTGELFFGEGSRLTVL.